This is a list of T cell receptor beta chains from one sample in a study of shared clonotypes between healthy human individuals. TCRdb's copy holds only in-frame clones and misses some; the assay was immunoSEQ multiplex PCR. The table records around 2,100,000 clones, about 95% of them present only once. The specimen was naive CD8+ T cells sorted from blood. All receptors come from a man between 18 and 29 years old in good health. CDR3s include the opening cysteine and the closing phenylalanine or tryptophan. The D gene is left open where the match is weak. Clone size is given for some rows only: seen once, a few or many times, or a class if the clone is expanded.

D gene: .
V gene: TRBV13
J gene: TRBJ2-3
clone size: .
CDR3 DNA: TGTGCCAGCAGCAACCCAGACCCGGGGGAGGGCACAGATACGCAGTATTTT
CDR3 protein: CASSNPDPGEGTDTQYF

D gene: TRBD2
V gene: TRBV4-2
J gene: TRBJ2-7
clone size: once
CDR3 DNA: TGTGCCAGCAGCCAAGATGTAGCGGGGGAGTGGGAGCAGTACTTC
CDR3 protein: CASSQDVAGEWEQYF

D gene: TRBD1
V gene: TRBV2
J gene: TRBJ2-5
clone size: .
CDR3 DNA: TGTGCCAGCAGACCTACAGGGGGCGGTGAGACCCAGTACTTC
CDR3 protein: CASRPTGGGETQYF

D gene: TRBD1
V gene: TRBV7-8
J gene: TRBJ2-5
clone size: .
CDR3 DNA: TGTGCCAGCAGGCTGGTCAGGGGGCGCCGGGAGACCCAGTACTTC
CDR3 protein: CASRLVRGRRETQYF

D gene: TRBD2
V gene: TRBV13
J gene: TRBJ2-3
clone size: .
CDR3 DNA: TGTGCCAGCAGCCGCGGGAGGGATACGCAGTATTTT
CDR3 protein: CASSRGRDTQYF

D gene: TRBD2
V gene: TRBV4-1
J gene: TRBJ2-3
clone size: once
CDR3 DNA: TGCGCCAGTAGACTAGCGGTAGGAACAGATACGCAGTATTTT
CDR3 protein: CASRLAVGTDTQYF

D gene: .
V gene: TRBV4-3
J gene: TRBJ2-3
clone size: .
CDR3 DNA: TGCGCCAGCAGCCAAGCCTCTCTAGCCAGCGTACTGAGTTCTACGCAGTATTTT
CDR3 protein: CASSQASLASVLSSTQYF

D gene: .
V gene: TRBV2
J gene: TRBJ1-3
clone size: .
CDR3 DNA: TGTGCCAGCAGCCCCCTAGGGGCGACAGTAGGAAACACCATATATTTT
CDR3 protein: CASSPLGATVGNTIYF

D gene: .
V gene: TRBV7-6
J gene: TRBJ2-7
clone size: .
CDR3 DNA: TGTGCCAGCAGCCACGTACCCGGGGCAGGGTCCTACGAGCAGTACTTC
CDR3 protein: CASSHVPGAGSYEQYF

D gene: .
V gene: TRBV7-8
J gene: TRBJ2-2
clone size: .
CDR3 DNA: TGTGCCAGCAGCACCCTACGACTTTTCACCGGGGAGCTGTTTTTT
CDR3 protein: CASSTLRLFTGELFF

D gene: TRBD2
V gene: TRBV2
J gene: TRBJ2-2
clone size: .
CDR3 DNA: TGTGCCAGCAGTGATCAAGCGGGGGTCGGCGGGGAGCTGTTTTTT
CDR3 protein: CASSDQAGVGGELFF

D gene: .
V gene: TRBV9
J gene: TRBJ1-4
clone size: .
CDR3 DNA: TGTGCCAGCAGCGGAGACCGACGCGCAACTAATGAAAAACTGTTTTTT
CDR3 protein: CASSGDRRATNEKLFF

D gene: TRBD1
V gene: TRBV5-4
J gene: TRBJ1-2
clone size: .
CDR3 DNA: TGTGCCAGCAGCTTGTATCAGGGGGCTAACTATGGCTACACCTTC
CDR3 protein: CASSLYQGANYGYTF

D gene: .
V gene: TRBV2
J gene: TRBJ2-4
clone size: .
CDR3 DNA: TGTGCCAGCAGTGAATTTGACGGCAAAAACATTCAGTACTTC
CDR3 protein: CASSEFDGKNIQYF